This TCR beta chain stems from a study of blood T cell repertoires in COVID-19. This CDR3 contains 18 residues. Per germline, CDR1 MGHRA and CDR2 YSYEKL. The germline V and J ends were trimmed by 0 bases and 2 bases, with 20 bases remaining between them. Per the study methods: Counts of nucleated cells, estimated from reference gene primer amplification, were obtained. The method was immunoSEQ multiplex PCR; TCRdb's version includes in-frame clones alone and lacks a portion of them. V, J and clone size reflect that table, while D and trimming were determined from the DNA. The sample has roughly 430,000 clones; 70% to 90% are singletons. Individuals drawn from 24 US areas were roughly 18 to 100 years old.

The material sequenced was PBMCs or T cells enriched from blood (not recorded which). V and J are TRBV4-1 and TRBJ2-7; D is perhaps TRBD1 (5 bases). The clonotype originates from a woman under 30 who had been exposed to COVID-19. Here the CDR3 DNA reads TGCGCCAGCAGCCAAGATAGGGAAGGGGCGAGAGACGCCTACGAGCAGTACTTC. It codes for CASSQDREGARDAYEQYF.